The clone carrying this T cell receptor beta chain was observed a few times. Its antigen remains unknown. The protocol was immunoSEQ multiplex PCR, while the TCRdb copy is restricted to in-frame clones and leaves out a portion. The table shows 30,000 to 50,000 clones, with 75% to 85% occurring only once. Repertoires were sampled repeatedly during chemoradiotherapy. These data are taken from a study of chemoradiotherapy in HPV16-positive cancers. Regarding the study as a whole: Candidate HPV-specific clones and E7-related TCR motifs grew in tumor during treatment.

From germline, CDR1 is SGHDN and CDR2 FVKESK. V shed 1 base and J shed 1 base, with 4 bases lying between them. The CDR3 has 13 amino acids. The V and J genes are TRBV14 and TRBJ1-1; no reliable D call. The TCR originated in a human donor with HPV-associated anogenital cancer. The sample consisted of blood, taken from a patient who underwent chemoradiotherapy. CDR3 in amino acids: CASSQVKNTEAFF. Here the CDR3 DNA reads TGTGCCAGCAGCCAAGTCAAGAACACTGAAGCTTTCTTT.